This is a list of T cell receptor beta chains from one sample in a study of T cell repertoires in aging, cancer and after chemotherapy. TCRdb recomputed calls from the multiplex PCR reads with MiXCR, one row per CDR3 protein. The table shows about 2,900 distinct CDR3 sequences, with 28% occurring only once. Sequenced sample: blood. The receptors were gathered from a human donor with a solid tumor. Both conserved end residues are part of each CDR3. D genes are given only for firm matches. The size of a clone is reported for some rows only, either as once, few or many, or as a class for expanded clones.

TRBV29-1,TRBJ2-4,-,medium-sized,CSASGFGVAKNIQYF,TGCAGCGCCTCAGGTTTCGGGGTAGCCAAAAACATTCAGTACTTC
TRBV25-1,TRBJ1-6,TRBD1,once,CASSIGQGRNSPLHF,TGTGCCAGCAGTATCGGACAGGGGCGAAATTCACCCCTCCACTTT
TRBV4-3,TRBJ2-1,TRBD2,-,CASSRTTSGRAQGNEQFF,TGCGCCAGCAGCCGAACAACTAGCGGGAGGGCGCAGGGCAATGAGCAGTTCTTC
TRBV27,TRBJ2-1,-,medium-sized,CASRPFGGPYNEQFF,TGTGCCAGCCGCCCGTTTGGCGGGCCCTACAATGAGCAGTTCTTC
TRBV19,TRBJ2-2,-,large,CATYTGELFF,TGTGCCACCTACACCGGGGAGCTGTTTTTT
TRBV12-3/TRBV12-4,TRBJ1-5,-,-,CASSPTRGRQPQHF,TGTGCCAGCAGCCCGACCCGGGGCAGACAGCCCCAGCATTTT
TRBV6-6,TRBJ2-3,-,medium-sized,CASSYPSGAANTQYF,TGTGCCAGCAGTTATCCTTCGGGGGCTGCGAATACGCAGTATTTT
TRBV5-1,TRBJ2-1,TRBD2,-,CASSLSAYTGTGTSGIYNEQFF,TGCGCCAGCAGCTTGTCCGCCTACACAGGGACGGGGACTAGCGGGATCTACAATGAGCAGTTCTTC
TRBV19,TRBJ2-3,-,large,CASRTGQGADTQYF,TGTGCCAGTCGCACAGGGCAGGGTGCAGATACGCAGTATTTT
TRBV15,TRBJ2-5,-,-,CATSREGVLRDQYF,TGTGCCACCAGCAGAGAGGGGGTGTTAAGAGACCAGTACTTC
TRBV5-6,TRBJ2-1,TRBD1,medium-sized,CASSPPLGDRPDPVEQFF,TGTGCCAGCAGCCCGCCCCTCGGGGACAGACCCGATCCGGTAGAGCAGTTCTTC
TRBV20-1,TRBJ2-3,-,-,CSAEEARKSTDTQYF,TGCAGTGCTGAGGAAGCGAGAAAAAGCACAGATACGCAGTATTTT
TRBV6-5,TRBJ2-2,TRBD2,-,CASSQLAGRPGELFF,TGTGCCAGCAGCCAACTAGCGGGGAGGCCCGGGGAGCTGTTTTTT
TRBV29-1,TRBJ2-3,TRBD1,large,CSARTTGRSSTDTQYF,TGCAGCGCTCGAACGACAGGGAGATCTAGCACAGATACGCAGTATTTT
TRBV19,TRBJ2-1,TRBD2,large,CASSIGASGGNEQFF,TGTGCCAGTAGTATAGGGGCTAGCGGGGGCAATGAGCAGTTCTTC
TRBV10-3,TRBJ1-6,TRBD1,medium-sized,CAINRDRNSPLHF,TGTGCCATCAATCGGGACAGGAATTCACCCCTCCACTTT
TRBV12-3/TRBV12-4,TRBJ2-7,-,medium-sized,CASRPQLNSYEQYF,TGTGCCAGCAGGCCGCAGTTGAACTCCTACGAGCAGTACTTC
TRBV20-1,TRBJ2-3,-,few,CSAPKHSGSSTDTQYF,TGCAGTGCCCCCAAACATAGCGGATCTAGCACAGATACGCAGTATTTT
TRBV12-3/TRBV12-4,TRBJ1-2,-,medium-sized,CASGGETYGYTF,TGTGCCAGCGGGGGGGAGACCTATGGCTACACCTTC
TRBV27,TRBJ2-7,TRBD2,-,CASSWGTSGEQYF,TGTGCCAGCAGCTGGGGGACTAGCGGCGAGCAGTACTTC
TRBV18,TRBJ2-7,-,medium-sized,CASTNDGTYEQYF,TGTGCCAGCACTAACGACGGTACCTACGAGCAGTACTTC
TRBV14,TRBJ2-4,-,-,CASSQEGLSANIQYF,TGTGCCAGCAGCCAAGAAGGGCTTAGTGCAAACATTCAGTACTTC
TRBV27,TRBJ1-1,-,medium-sized,CASSLSRGVKAFF,TGTGCCAGCAGTTTATCGCGGGGGGTGAAGGCTTTCTTT
TRBV6-5,TRBJ1-3,TRBD1,medium-sized,CASSGTGASSGNTIYF,TGTGCCAGCAGTGGGACAGGGGCGAGCTCTGGAAACACCATATATTTT
TRBV19,TRBJ2-7,TRBD2,few,CASSIVGGGAAREQYF,TGTGCCAGTAGTATAGTTGGCGGGGGGGCCGCGCGCGAGCAGTACTTC
TRBV29-1,TRBJ2-5,-,-,CSVEAGTAGTQYF,TGCAGCGTTGAAGCGGGTACCGCCGGGACCCAGTACTTC
TRBV20-1,TRBJ1-4,TRBD1,-,CSARTGEEEEKLFF,TGCAGTGCCAGGACAGGGGAGGAAGAGGAAAAACTGTTTTTT
TRBV15,TRBJ1-3,-,-,CATSRDYPGADAPYTIYF,TGTGCCACCAGCAGAGATTATCCAGGGGCCGATGCTCCCTATACCATATATTTT
TRBV6-5,TRBJ2-1,TRBD2,-,CASSREGLAGGNEQFF,TGTGCCAGCAGCAGAGAGGGACTAGCGGGAGGCAATGAGCAGTTCTTC
TRBV27,TRBJ2-1,TRBD2,few,CASTPGLAGGYNEQFF,TGTGCCAGCACCCCGGGACTAGCGGGAGGGTACAATGAGCAGTTCTTC
TRBV6-2/TRBV6-3,TRBJ1-1,-,medium-sized,CASSSGQMNTEAFF,TGTGCCAGCAGCTCTGGGCAGATGAACACTGAAGCTTTCTTT
TRBV7-9,TRBJ1-5,-,-,CASSRDLSNQPQHF,TGTGCCAGCAGCCGCGACCTTAGCAATCAGCCCCAGCATTTT
TRBV19,TRBJ1-5,-,-,CVSGGGSGQPQHF,TGTGTTAGTGGCGGGGGCTCGGGGCAGCCCCAGCATTTT
TRBV7-9,TRBJ2-7,-,once,CASSLAPEPYEQYF,TGTGCCAGCAGCTTAGCACCCGAGCCCTACGAGCAGTACTTC
TRBV10-3,TRBJ2-6,TRBD1,medium-sized,CANGQGTGANVLTF,TGTGCCAACGGACAGGGAACTGGGGCCAACGTCCTGACTTTC
TRBV12-3/TRBV12-4,TRBJ2-7,TRBD1,few,CASSLDQGRTGSYEQYF,TGTGCCAGCAGTTTAGACCAGGGAAGGACAGGATCCTACGAGCAGTACTTC
TRBV29-1,TRBJ1-2,-,large,CSVEGPTGPNYGYTF,TGCAGCGTGGAGGGTCCGACAGGACCTAACTATGGCTACACCTTC
TRBV10-3,TRBJ2-7,TRBD1,-,CAISESKTGKLYEQYF,TGTGCCATCAGTGAGTCTAAGACAGGGAAGCTCTACGAGCAGTACTTC
TRBV7-2,TRBJ1-5,TRBD1,-,CASSFAQGTNQPQHF,TGTGCCAGCAGCTTCGCACAGGGGACGAATCAGCCCCAGCATTTT
TRBV19,TRBJ2-5,TRBD2,-,CASSMTSGSLETQYF,TGTGCCAGTAGTATGACTAGCGGGAGTCTGGAGACCCAGTACTTC